Listed below are T cell receptor beta chains from one sample, sequenced in a study of cytomegalovirus exposure and HLA in healthy donors. TCRdb's table, derived via immunoSEQ multiplex PCR, lists solely in-frame clones and lacks some. The sample has roughly 170,000 clones, 70% to 90% seen once. The sequencing input was PBMCs. The source of these receptors is a woman in her 30s in good health and CMV-seronegative. Each CDR3 is given with its conserved first and last residue. A D gene is named only where the DNA matches it firmly. Clone size appears in some rows only: once, few, many, or a class for an expanded clone.

v_gene: TRBV15
j_gene: TRBJ2-7
d_gene: TRBD2
abundance: -
CDR3aa: CATSGSGSLSYEQYF
CDR3nt: TGTGCCACCAGCGGTAGCGGGAGCCTTTCCTACGAGCAGTACTTC

v_gene: TRBV9
j_gene: TRBJ1-4
d_gene: -
abundance: -
CDR3aa: CASSVVGESNEKLFF
CDR3nt: TGTGCCAGCAGCGTAGTAGGGGAATCTAATGAAAAACTGTTTTTT

v_gene: TRBV18
j_gene: TRBJ2-1
d_gene: TRBD2
abundance: -
CDR3aa: CASSPKGTSGGQQFF
CDR3nt: TGTGCCAGCTCACCTAAGGGGACTAGCGGGGGTCAGCAGTTCTTC

v_gene: TRBV29-1
j_gene: TRBJ1-2
d_gene: -
abundance: few
CDR3aa: CSVEDSANYGYTF
CDR3nt: TGCAGCGTTGAAGATTCCGCTAACTATGGCTACACCTTC

v_gene: TRBV2
j_gene: TRBJ2-1
d_gene: TRBD2
abundance: -
CDR3aa: CASRFGQGTSGSYNEQFF
CDR3nt: TGTGCCAGCAGGTTTGGACAGGGGACTAGCGGTTCCTACAATGAGCAGTTCTTC

v_gene: TRBV27
j_gene: TRBJ2-4
d_gene: TRBD2
abundance: once
CDR3aa: CASSPASGAIQYF
CDR3nt: TGTGCCAGCAGTCCAGCTAGCGGTGCTATTCAGTACTTC

v_gene: TRBV5-1
j_gene: TRBJ1-2
d_gene: TRBD1
abundance: few
CDR3aa: CASSPGTGIYGYTF
CDR3nt: TGCGCCAGCAGCCCCGGGACAGGGATCTATGGCTACACCTTC

v_gene: TRBV2
j_gene: TRBJ2-7
d_gene: TRBD1
abundance: -
CDR3aa: CASTINRDRPNYEQYF
CDR3nt: TGTGCCAGCACCATAAACCGGGACAGGCCTAACTACGAGCAGTACTTC

v_gene: TRBV5-1
j_gene: TRBJ2-5
d_gene: TRBD1
abundance: -
CDR3aa: CASSYRQGKETQYF
CDR3nt: TGCGCCAGCAGCTACCGACAGGGAAAAGAGACCCAGTACTTC

v_gene: TRBV5-1
j_gene: TRBJ2-5
d_gene: TRBD2
abundance: -
CDR3aa: CASSQTSGGQETQYF
CDR3nt: TGCGCCAGCAGCCAAACTAGCGGGGGGCAAGAGACCCAGTACTTC

v_gene: TRBV28
j_gene: TRBJ2-2
d_gene: -
abundance: -
CDR3aa: CASKEQGLNTGELFF
CDR3nt: TGTGCCAGCAAAGAACAGGGTTTGAACACCGGGGAGCTGTTTTTT

v_gene: TRBV7-2
j_gene: TRBJ2-1
d_gene: TRBD2
abundance: few
CDR3aa: CASSSERGDSYNEQFF
CDR3nt: TGTGCCAGCAGCTCCGAGCGGGGGGACTCCTACAATGAGCAGTTCTTC

v_gene: TRBV18
j_gene: TRBJ1-4
d_gene: TRBD1
abundance: once
CDR3aa: CASSPGGQEKLFF
CDR3nt: TGTGCCAGCTCACCCGGGGGACAGGAAAAACTGTTTTTT

v_gene: TRBV10-3
j_gene: TRBJ2-1
d_gene: TRBD1
abundance: -
CDR3aa: CAISDWRDRGNEQFF
CDR3nt: TGTGCCATCAGTGATTGGCGGGACAGGGGAAATGAGCAGTTCTTC

v_gene: TRBV28
j_gene: TRBJ1-5
d_gene: -
abundance: -
CDR3aa: CASNPSSGARNQPQHF
CDR3nt: TGTGCCAGCAATCCCAGCTCAGGGGCGCGGAATCAGCCCCAGCATTTT

v_gene: TRBV2
j_gene: TRBJ2-6
d_gene: -
abundance: -
CDR3aa: CASTFYSGANVLTF
CDR3nt: TGTGCCAGCACTTTCTATTCTGGGGCCAACGTCCTGACTTTC

v_gene: TRBV27
j_gene: TRBJ2-5
d_gene: TRBD2
abundance: -
CDR3aa: CASSFGGSSWETQYF
CDR3nt: TGTGCCAGCAGTTTCGGCGGGAGTTCGTGGGAGACCCAGTACTTC

v_gene: TRBV5-6
j_gene: TRBJ2-2
d_gene: -
abundance: -
CDR3aa: CASSLVVRGSAGELFF
CDR3nt: TGTGCCAGCAGCTTGGTTGTCAGGGGTAGCGCCGGGGAGCTGTTTTTT

v_gene: TRBV2
j_gene: TRBJ1-2
d_gene: -
abundance: -
CDR3aa: CASSGGGGTYGYTF
CDR3nt: TGTGCCAGCAGTGGAGGCGGGGGGACCTATGGCTACACCTTC

v_gene: TRBV11-3
j_gene: TRBJ2-5
d_gene: -
abundance: -
CDR3aa: CASSGGAQETQYF
CDR3nt: TGTGCCAGCAGCGGGGGGGCCCAAGAGACCCAGTACTTC

v_gene: TRBV27
j_gene: TRBJ2-5
d_gene: TRBD2
abundance: -
CDR3aa: CASSKASGRLETQYF
CDR3nt: TGTGCCAGCAGTAAGGCTAGCGGCCGGTTGGAGACCCAGTACTTC

v_gene: TRBV11-3
j_gene: TRBJ1-6
d_gene: -
abundance: -
CDR3aa: CASSLDDRDIICHSPLHF
CDR3nt: TGTGCCAGCAGCTTAGATGACCGGGACATTATTTGTCATTCACCCCTCCACTTT

v_gene: TRBV4-3
j_gene: TRBJ1-2
d_gene: -
abundance: -
CDR3aa: CASSRDKRYGYTF
CDR3nt: TGCGCCAGCAGTCGAGACAAACGCTATGGCTACACCTTC

v_gene: TRBV28
j_gene: TRBJ1-2
d_gene: -
abundance: -
CDR3aa: CASSLPGHSNYGYTF
CDR3nt: TGTGCCAGCAGTTTACCGGGACATTCGAACTATGGCTACACCTTC

v_gene: TRBV7-6
j_gene: TRBJ2-6
d_gene: -
abundance: -
CDR3aa: CASSLAYRKSGANGLTF
CDR3nt: TGTGCCAGCAGCTTAGCGTACAGGAAGTCTGGGGCCAACGGCCTGACTTTC

v_gene: TRBV19
j_gene: TRBJ1-1
d_gene: -
abundance: -
CDR3aa: CASSIVPGAEVAFF
CDR3nt: TGTGCCAGTAGTATAGTCCCCGGAGCTGAGGTAGCTTTCTTT

v_gene: TRBV7-2
j_gene: TRBJ2-3
d_gene: -
abundance: -
CDR3aa: CASSLISGSDTQYF
CDR3nt: TGTGCCAGCAGCTTAATAAGCGGGTCAGATACGCAGTATTTT

v_gene: TRBV28
j_gene: TRBJ1-2
d_gene: -
abundance: -
CDR3aa: CASSYIAGTYGYTF
CDR3nt: TGTGCCAGCAGTTACATAGCGGGGACCTATGGCTACACCTTC

v_gene: TRBV5-4
j_gene: TRBJ1-1
d_gene: -
abundance: -
CDR3aa: CASRLAGVVTEAFF
CDR3nt: TGTGCCAGCAGGCTGGCAGGGGTGGTGACTGAAGCTTTCTTT

v_gene: TRBV18
j_gene: TRBJ1-1
d_gene: -
abundance: -
CDR3aa: CASSPPSGGAFF
CDR3nt: TGTGCCAGCTCACCACCATCGGGAGGGGCTTTCTTT

v_gene: TRBV6-5
j_gene: TRBJ2-7
d_gene: -
abundance: -
CDR3aa: CASSYGISPFGYEQYF
CDR3nt: TGTGCCAGCAGTTACGGTATTTCCCCTTTCGGGTACGAGCAGTACTTC

v_gene: TRBV6-1
j_gene: TRBJ1-5
d_gene: TRBD1
abundance: -
CDR3aa: CASSGEQGAGQPQHF
CDR3nt: TGTGCCAGCAGTGGAGAACAGGGGGCTGGTCAGCCCCAGCATTTT

v_gene: TRBV27
j_gene: TRBJ2-1
d_gene: TRBD2
abundance: -
CDR3aa: CASSLSLLAGGPTYNEQFF
CDR3nt: TGTGCCAGCAGTTTATCTCTACTAGCGGGAGGCCCTACCTACAATGAGCAGTTCTTC

v_gene: TRBV6-5
j_gene: TRBJ1-3
d_gene: TRBD1
abundance: -
CDR3aa: CASSPDRAAGNTIYF
CDR3nt: TGTGCCAGCAGCCCCGACAGGGCGGCTGGAAACACCATATATTTT

v_gene: TRBV28
j_gene: TRBJ2-3
d_gene: TRBD2
abundance: -
CDR3aa: CASSYSGGGDTQYF
CDR3nt: TGTGCCAGCAGTTATAGCGGGGGAGGGGATACGCAGTATTTT

v_gene: TRBV2
j_gene: TRBJ1-4
d_gene: -
abundance: few
CDR3aa: CASSEAGGINEKLFF
CDR3nt: TGTGCCAGCAGTGAAGCGGGGGGGATTAATGAAAAACTGTTTTTT

v_gene: TRBV11-3
j_gene: TRBJ2-5
d_gene: TRBD1
abundance: few
CDR3aa: CASSSLQGSQETQYF
CDR3nt: TGTGCCAGCAGCTCATTACAGGGGAGCCAAGAGACCCAGTACTTC

v_gene: TRBV28
j_gene: TRBJ2-2
d_gene: -
abundance: -
CDR3aa: CASSLWRRGLNTGELFF
CDR3nt: TGTGCCAGCAGTTTGTGGCGGCGGGGATTGAACACCGGGGAGCTGTTTTTT

v_gene: TRBV19
j_gene: TRBJ2-1
d_gene: -
abundance: -
CDR3aa: CASSGGARIQFF
CDR3nt: TGTGCCAGTAGTGGCGGGGCCCGCATCCAGTTCTTC

v_gene: TRBV7-9
j_gene: TRBJ1-2
d_gene: -
abundance: once
CDR3aa: CASSLHLEQYRYGYTF
CDR3nt: TGTGCCAGCAGCTTACACCTAGAGCAGTACCGCTATGGCTACACCTTC

v_gene: TRBV7-9
j_gene: TRBJ1-2
d_gene: TRBD1
abundance: -
CDR3aa: CASSRGQTYGYTF
CDR3nt: TGTGCCAGCAGCCGGGGACAGACCTATGGCTACACCTTC

v_gene: TRBV6-5
j_gene: TRBJ1-4
d_gene: -
abundance: -
CDR3aa: CASSYSTGHDEKLFF
CDR3nt: TGTGCCAGCAGTTACTCGACAGGTCATGATGAAAAACTGTTTTTT

v_gene: TRBV29-1
j_gene: TRBJ2-7
d_gene: -
abundance: -
CDR3aa: CSVAGIGTYEQYF
CDR3nt: TGCAGCGTGGCGGGAATAGGCACCTACGAGCAGTACTTC

v_gene: TRBV4-1
j_gene: TRBJ2-5
d_gene: -
abundance: -
CDR3aa: CASSQAETQYF
CDR3nt: TGCGCCAGCAGCCAAGCTGAGACCCAGTACTTC

v_gene: TRBV28
j_gene: TRBJ1-5
d_gene: TRBD1
abundance: -
CDR3aa: CASSPYDREEGQPQHF
CDR3nt: TGTGCCAGCAGTCCCTACGACAGGGAAGAAGGACAGCCCCAGCATTTT

v_gene: TRBV7-9
j_gene: TRBJ2-7
d_gene: -
abundance: -
CDR3aa: CASSLGTRGSYEQYF
CDR3nt: TGTGCCAGCAGTTTGGGAACCAGGGGTTCCTACGAGCAGTACTTC

v_gene: TRBV27
j_gene: TRBJ1-2
d_gene: -
abundance: -
CDR3aa: CASSFRGGATNYGYTF
CDR3nt: TGTGCCAGCAGTTTTAGAGGGGGGGCGACTAACTATGGCTACACCTTC

v_gene: TRBV5-1
j_gene: TRBJ2-3
d_gene: -
abundance: -
CDR3aa: CASSLGQVVTDTQYF
CDR3nt: TGCGCCAGCAGCTTGGGACAGGTCGTCACAGATACGCAGTATTTT

v_gene: TRBV25-1
j_gene: TRBJ2-5
d_gene: TRBD1
abundance: few
CDR3aa: CASSELDRGQETQYF
CDR3nt: TGTGCCAGCAGTGAATTAGACAGGGGACAAGAGACCCAGTACTTC

v_gene: TRBV23-1
j_gene: TRBJ1-4
d_gene: -
abundance: -
CDR3aa: CATTRLRRIYNEKLFF
CDR3nt: TGCGCCACTACAAGACTGAGGCGAATTTATAACGAAAAACTGTTTTTT

v_gene: TRBV7-3
j_gene: TRBJ2-7
d_gene: -
abundance: -
CDR3aa: CASSLGPGPIYEQYF
CDR3nt: TGTGCCAGCAGCTTGGGCCCAGGCCCAATCTACGAGCAGTACTTC

v_gene: TRBV15
j_gene: TRBJ1-2
d_gene: TRBD1
abundance: -
CDR3aa: CATSRGKQGGVAYGYTF
CDR3nt: TGTGCCACCAGCAGAGGCAAACAGGGGGGGGTGGCCTATGGCTACACCTTC

v_gene: TRBV4-3
j_gene: TRBJ2-7
d_gene: -
abundance: -
CDR3aa: CASSQDRLTGWQYF
CDR3nt: TGCGCCAGCAGCCAAGATCGTCTAACCGGTTGGCAGTACTTC